This is a list of T cell receptor beta chains from one sample in a study of cytomegalovirus exposure and HLA in healthy donors. Sequenced by immunoSEQ multiplex PCR; TCRdb stores in-frame clones only, minus some. This table holds about 200,000 clones, roughly 76% found once. Sample: PBMCs. Receptors originate from a woman aged 25 to 39 in good health and CMV-seropositive. Both conserved end residues are part of each CDR3. The D gene is left open where the match is weak. Size is omitted from some rows. Given values are once, few, many or a class for expanded clones.

>few|TRBJ1-2|TRBV2|NA
CASSVEDGYTF
TGTGCCAGCAGTGTCGAGGATGGCTACACCTTC
>NA|TRBJ2-2|TRBV5-1|TRBD1
CASSPQGTAATGELFF
TGCGCCAGCAGCCCCCAGGGGACAGCAGCCACCGGGGAGCTGTTTTTT
>NA|TRBJ1-1|TRBV28|NA
CASSLSQGINTEAFF
TGTGCCAGCAGTTTATCCCAGGGAATAAACACTGAAGCTTTCTTT
>NA|TRBJ2-1|TRBV10-3|NA
CATMSEPSYNEQFF
TGTGCCACCATGTCCGAGCCCTCCTACAATGAGCAGTTCTTC
>NA|TRBJ2-5|TRBV10-2|TRBD1
CASSGQGRGETQYF
TGCGCCAGCTCGGGACAGGGAAGGGGAGAGACCCAGTACTTC
>NA|TRBJ1-2|TRBV6-5|TRBD1
CASSYVRTGGGYGYTF
TGTGCCAGCAGTTACGTACGAACAGGGGGAGGATATGGCTACACCTTC
>NA|TRBJ2-3|TRBV7-3|NA
CASSPLSDTQYF
TGTGCCAGCAGCCCGCTATCAGATACGCAGTATTTT
>NA|TRBJ1-1|TRBV13|NA
CASSLAAGTEAFF
TGTGCCAGCAGCTTAGCGGCCGGGACAGAAGCTTTCTTT
>once|TRBJ2-3|TRBV25-1|NA
CASSDSRGTSTDTQYF
TGTGCCAGCAGTGATTCCCGGGGTACTAGCACAGATACGCAGTATTTT
>few|TRBJ2-5|TRBV27|TRBD1
CASSRRQGWETQYF
TGTGCCAGCAGTCGTCGACAGGGGTGGGAGACCCAGTACTTC
>NA|TRBJ1-2|TRBV4-2|NA
CASSQAKISYGYTF
TGTGCCAGCAGCCAAGCTAAGATTTCCTATGGCTACACCTTC
>NA|TRBJ1-2|TRBV7-2|NA
CASTLEGRGFDGYTF
TGTGCCAGCACCCTAGAGGGCAGGGGATTCGATGGCTACACCTTC
>once|TRBJ1-5|TRBV4-2|NA
CASSPGGIGHQPQHF
TGTGCCAGCAGCCCCGGGGGGATTGGCCATCAGCCCCAGCATTTT
>NA|TRBJ2-7|TRBV11-3|NA
CASSSLEGEQYF
TGTGCCAGCAGCTCGCTTGAGGGTGAGCAGTACTTC
>few|TRBJ2-1|TRBV7-9|TRBD2
CASSLAVLAGNEQFF
TGTGCCAGCAGCTTAGCCGTACTAGCGGGCAATGAGCAGTTCTTC
>once|TRBJ1-1|TRBV6-4|NA
CARPKGDDTEAFF
TGTGCCAGGCCGAAGGGGGATGACACTGAAGCTTTCTTT
>NA|TRBJ1-1|TRBV7-9|NA
CASSSRGGYNTEAFF
TGTGCCAGCAGCTCCCGGGGGGGATACAACACTGAAGCTTTCTTT
>few|TRBJ2-1|TRBV18|TRBD2
CASSPQREGNEQFF
TGTGCCAGCTCACCACAGCGGGAGGGCAATGAGCAGTTCTTC
>NA|TRBJ2-5|TRBV29-1|TRBD1
CSVRTGRETQYF
TGCAGCGTGAGGACAGGGCGGGAGACCCAGTACTTC
>NA|TRBJ2-3|TRBV15|NA
CATSRDPGLTHTDTQYF
TGTGCCACCAGCAGAGATCCCGGACTCACTCACACAGATACGCAGTATTTT
>few|TRBJ2-1|TRBV9|NA
CASRSGDEQFF
TGTGCCAGTCGTTCAGGGGATGAGCAGTTCTTC
>once|TRBJ1-5|TRBV18|NA
CASSDGHGGQQPQHF
TGTGCCAGCTCAGACGGGCATGGGGGACAACAGCCCCAGCATTTT
>NA|TRBJ1-3|TRBV30|TRBD1
CAWSVEGARAGNTIYF
TGTGCCTGGAGTGTGGAGGGGGCGAGGGCTGGAAACACCATATATTTT
>NA|TRBJ2-7|TRBV11-2|TRBD1
CASSWGTATYEQYF
TGTGCCAGCAGCTGGGGGACAGCCACCTACGAGCAGTACTTC
>NA|TRBJ2-2|TRBV19|NA
CASSTRGELFF
TGTGCCAGTAGTACCCGCGGGGAGCTGTTTTTT
>NA|TRBJ1-2|TRBV18|TRBD1
CASSPVAGTGTSGYTF
TGTGCCAGCTCACCGGTCGCCGGGACAGGGACCTCTGGCTACACCTTC
>NA|TRBJ2-5|TRBV18|TRBD2
CASSEAGVQETQYF
TGTGCCAGCTCAGAAGCGGGGGTCCAAGAGACCCAGTACTTC
>NA|TRBJ1-4|TRBV7-2|TRBD1
CASSLGTGRQNEKLFF
TGTGCCAGCAGCCTAGGGACAGGGCGACAAAATGAAAAACTGTTTTTT
>NA|TRBJ2-1|TRBV27|TRBD2
CASRGTIINEQFF
TGTGCCAGCAGAGGGACTATCATCAATGAGCAGTTCTTC
>NA|TRBJ2-5|TRBV2|TRBD2
CASSDWGEGGTQYF
TGTGCCAGCAGTGATTGGGGGGAGGGTGGGACCCAGTACTTC